The 18 T cell receptor beta chains reported below all come from one sample, sequenced in a study of T cells after posttransplantation cyclophosphamide. Sequencing used immunoSEQ multiplex PCR; TCRdb keeps in-frame clones, though not all of them. The sample yields about 52,000 clones, approximately 94% seen once. Sequencing used PBMCs. Every receptor here comes from a woman aged 25 to 45 in good health and a related stem cell transplant donor.

The count of this clone is one. The chain links TRBV7-2 to TRBJ2-5, with D maybe TRBD2 (5 bases). Germline V gene lookup returns CDR1 SGHTA and CDR2 FQGNSA. V dropped 5 bases and J dropped 4 bases, with 11 bases sitting between them. The CDR3 runs to 13 residues. CDR3 protein: CASSTRGRETQYF. The CDR3 region has the DNA TGTGCCAGCAGCACCCGGGGTCGAGAGACCCAGTACTTC.

The chain links TRBV2 to TRBJ1-1; D is perhaps TRBD1 (5 bases). This CDR3 contains 14 residues. In germline, CDR1 is SNHLY, CDR2 FYNNEI. Trimming pared 3 bases from V and 3 bases from J, leaving 11 bases between. CDR3: CASSDDRGYTEAFF. The DNA of the CDR3 is TGTGCCAGCAGTGACGACAGAGGCTACACTGAAGCTTTCTTT.

V is TRBV18 and J is TRBJ2-7, with 9 bases fitting TRBD1. Trimming took 3 bases from V and 3 from J; bases not matched to a gene: 3. Germline V lookup: CDR1 KGHSH, CDR2 LQKENI. The CDR3 sequence is 14 residues long. This chain's CDR3 is CASSPPGQGYEQYF. CDR3 sequence (DNA): TGTGCCAGCTCACCTCCGGGACAGGGCTACGAGCAGTACTTC.

This chain links TRBV5-4 with TRBJ2-1, with 8 bases identical to TRBD1. The germline V gene has CDR1 SGHNT and CDR2 YYREEE (reference sequence). The CDR3 spans 16 residues. The ends lost 4 bases at V and 3 bases at J; junction bases unmatched: 9. The CDR3 bases are TGTGCCAGCAGCGGCGTGACAGGGGTCAACTACAATGAGCAGTTCTTC. Translated, it gives CASSGVTGVNYNEQFF.

The CDR3 DNA is TGTGCCTGGACTAAAAGGTTAGGGACAGGGGTGAACACTGAAGCTTTCTTT. This codes for CAWTKRLGTGVNTEAFF. This sequence joins TRBV30 and TRBJ1-1, with TRBD1 matching over 10 bases. The germline V gene has CDR1 GTSNPN and CDR2 SVGIG (reference sequence). CDR3 length: 17 residues. V gave up 4 bases and J gave up 0 bases; unmatched junction bases: 11.

The CDR3 nucleotides read TGTGCCAGCATGGCAGGGGTGGGAAACACCATATATTTT. Protein: CASMAGVGNTIYF. The J gene is TRBJ1-3, the V gene TRBV2; D might be TRBD1 (6 bases). Trimming took 7 bases from V and 4 from J, leaving 11 bases between them. The CDR3 is made up of 13 amino acids. Germline CDR1 and CDR2: SNHLY and FYNNEI.

The chain is built from TRBV9 and TRBJ2-1; TRBD2 aligns across 13 bases. The germline V gene has CDR1 SGDLS and CDR2 YYNGEE. After removal of 4 bases from V and 3 bases from J, the junction contained 10 bases not matched to a gene. The CDR3 is made up of 18 amino acids. CDR3 in DNA: TGTGCCAGCAGCAGGACTAGCGGGGGCCCCATTCGCTACAATGAGCAGTTCTTC. This codes for CASSRTSGGPIRYNEQFF.

This clone has only one observation. The rearrangement joins TRBV7-9 to TRBJ1-2; D is unresolved. Germline assignment: CDR1 SEHNR and CDR2 FQNEAQ (reference sequence). With 1 base removed from V and 13 bases from J, the gap between germline ends came to 16 bases. CDR3 length: 13 residues. The CDR3 reads CASSLVIPGLFTF. The CDR3 nucleotides are TGTGCCAGCAGCTTAGTCATTCCGGGGTTGTTCACCTTC. The full variable domain, with the rest looked up from reference TRBV7-9 and TRBJ1-2, is DTGVSQNPRHKITKRGQNVTFRCDPISEHNRLYWYRQTLGQGPEFLTYFQNEAQLEKSRLLSDRFSAERPKGSFSTLEIQRTEQGDSAMYLCASSLVIPGLFTFGSGTRLTVV.

The rearrangement uses TRBV27 and TRBJ1-5; 7 nucleotides align to TRBD1. Germline trimming cut 5 bases from V and 7 bases from J; bases unmatched to any gene: 8. The CDR3 is 14 residues long. CDR1 is MNHEY and CDR2 is SMNVEV in the germline V gene (reference sequence). The CDR3 DNA is TGTGCCAGCAGTCAAACAGGGGCGGCGCAGCCCCAGCATTTT. This gives the protein CASSQTGAAQPQHF.

The chain carries TRBV21-1 and TRBJ1-2; the table calls TRBD1, which could not be checked here. TRBV21-1 constitutes a pseudogene. CDR3 length: 20 amino acids. CDR3 nucleotide sequence: TGTGCCAGCAGCAATAGGTGGTCGAGACAGGCCCCCAGAATGTTCTATGGCTACACCTTC. Translating gives CASSNRWSRQAPRMFYGYTF.

This clone appeared once. The chain employs TRBV20-1 and TRBJ1-1, with D maybe TRBD1 (5 bases). Between the trimmed V and J ends, which lost 3 bases and 12 bases, there was a span of 11 bases. This CDR3 spans 10 amino acids. Germline V lookup: CDR1 DFQATT, CDR2 SNEGSKA (reference sequence). The CDR3 here is CSARRQSTFF. The DNA of the CDR3 is TGCAGTGCTAGGCGACAGTCGACTTTCTTT.

This chain joins TRBV7-9 and TRBJ2-1, with a tentative D call TRBD2 (6 bases). Germline V lookup: CDR1 SEHNR, CDR2 FQNEAQ (reference sequence). CDR3 length equals 16 residues. Trimming took off 5 bases at V and 3 bases at J, with 17 bases between the two ends. The CDR3 protein is CASSREDYRDYNEQFF. CDR3 bases: TGTGCCAGCAGCCGAGAGGACTACCGGGACTACAATGAGCAGTTCTTC.

The CDR3, as DNA: TGTGCCAGTAGTACCCCGACAGGCGGCTACACCTTC. Encoded protein: CASSTPTGGYTF. The gene calls are TRBV19 and TRBJ1-2, with D perhaps matching TRBD1 (6 bases). The CDR3 consists of 12 residues. Germline V gene lookup returns CDR1 LNHDA and CDR2 SQIVND (reference sequence). The V end lost 4 bases, the J end lost 8 bases, and 11 bases lay between the germline ends.

J is TRBJ2-7 and V is TRBV6-1, with 8 bases that match TRBD1. In germline, CDR1 is MNHNS, CDR2 SASEGT. CDR3 size: 13 residues. The junction had 2 bases not matched to a gene; V was cut back by 4 bases and J by 3 bases. In DNA form, the CDR3 reads TGTGCCAGCAGTGTGGGGACAGGCTACGAGCAGTACTTC. Its protein is CASSVGTGYEQYF.

The V gene is TRBV14, the J gene TRBJ1-1; the D is unclear. CDR1 SGHDN and CDR2 FVKESK come from the germline V gene. The ends were cut back, 0 bases at V and 5 bases at J, with 7 bases in the middle. The CDR3 has 13 amino acids. The CDR3 region is CASSQEATTEAFF. The CDR3 coding sequence is TGTGCCAGCAGCCAAGAAGCCACTACTGAAGCTTTCTTT.

This clone was seen a single time. The J gene is TRBJ2-3, the V gene TRBV29-1, with 10 positions matching TRBD2. V dropped 6 bases and J dropped 5; count of bases not matched to a gene: 11. The CDR3 runs 15 residues. Germline CDR1 reads SQVTM; CDR2 reads ANQGSEA. The DNA of the CDR3 is TGCAGCGTATTGGTAGCGGGGGGCCCGGGAGATACGCAGTATTTT. Translation gives CSVLVAGGPGDTQYF.

Only a few counts were recorded for this clone. The chain recombines TRBV2 with TRBJ1-1; 9 bases map to TRBD1. Per the germline V gene, CDR1 is SNHLY and CDR2 is FYNNEI. The junction had 12 bases not matched to a gene; V was cut back by 6 bases and J by 7 bases. CDR3 length: 15 residues. CDR3 region: CASSHPQGALGEAFF. CDR3 nucleotides: TGTGCCAGCAGCCACCCACAGGGGGCGCTCGGTGAAGCTTTCTTT.

The chain combines TRBV28 with TRBJ1-2; perhaps TRBD1 as D (5 bases). This CDR3 spans 14 amino acids. V lost 6 bases and J 5 bases, leaving 16 bases between the germline ends. Germline-derived CDR1 and CDR2 are MDHEN and SYDVKM. CDR3 in amino acids: CASRQGYGMYGYTF. Here the CDR3 DNA reads TGTGCCAGCAGGCAGGGATATGGGATGTATGGCTACACCTTC.